These T cell receptor beta chains were read from a single sample in a study of cytomegalovirus exposure and HLA in healthy donors. The repertoire was sequenced with immunoSEQ multiplex PCR; TCRdb's copy has only in-frame clones and lacks some. This sample has over 70,000 clones, with about two thirds found just once. The sequenced sample consisted of PBMCs. These TCRs come from a woman aged 45-59 years in good health and CMV-seropositive. Each CDR3 is given with its conserved first and last residue. The D gene is left open where the match is weak. Not every row has a clone size; where given, it reads once, few, many or a size class.

.	TRBV7-2	TRBJ2-1	15	.	TGTGCCAGCAGCTTAGGGGCTAGCGCCTACAATGAGCAGTTCTTC	CASSLGASAYNEQFF
.	TRBV4-1	TRBJ1-1	15	.	TGCGCCAGCAGCCAAGTAACAGCCTCGAACACTGAAGCTTTCTTT	CASSQVTASNTEAFF
TRBD1	TRBV5-1	TRBJ2-7	17	.	TGCGCCAGCAGCCTCCCGAGACAGGGACAATTCTCCTACGAGCAGTACTTC	CASSLPRQGQFSYEQYF
.	TRBV6-5	TRBJ1-1	12	.	TGTGCCAGCAGTTACTCTTACGGTGAAGCTTTCTTT	CASSYSYGEAFF
TRBD2	TRBV7-9	TRBJ2-7	16	.	TGTGCCAGCAGCTTCCCGACTAGCGGGGTTACCTACGAGCAGTACTTC	CASSFPTSGVTYEQYF
TRBD1	TRBV27	TRBJ1-4	17	medium-sized	TGTGCCAGCAGTTCTCACCTGCGACAGGGTGGGAGGAGAAAAACTGTTTTT	CASSSHLRQGGRRKTVF
.	TRBV30	TRBJ2-7	11	.	TGTGCCTGGGGAGACAGCTACGAGCAGTACTTC	CAWGDSYEQYF
TRBD1	TRBV30	TRBJ1-2	14	few	TGTGCCTGGAATAAAAAACAGGGGGCGTATGGCTACACCTTC	CAWNKKQGAYGYTF
.	TRBV7-3	TRBJ1-1	14	few	TGTGCCAGCAGCTTTAGGAGGATGAACACTGAAGCTTTCTTT	CASSFRRMNTEAFF
TRBD1	TRBV27	TRBJ1-5	15	.	TGTGCCAGCAGTCTGACAGGGGTCTTCAATCAGCCCCAGCATTTT	CASSLTGVFNQPQHF
TRBD2	TRBV29-1	TRBJ2-5	17	few	TGCAGCGTTAGGAGGGGATTCCTAGCGGGAGGTCAAGAGACCCAGTACTTC	CSVRRGFLAGGQETQYF
TRBD1	TRBV10-2	TRBJ1-5	14	.	TGCGCCAGTACCGGACAGGGGGCGAGTCAGCCCCAGCATTTT	CASTGQGASQPQHF
.	TRBV10-3	TRBJ2-1	12	.	TGTGCCATCAGTGTGGGCGACAATGAGCAGTTCTTC	CAISVGDNEQFF
.	TRBV5-4	TRBJ2-7	13	few	TGTGCCAGCAGCCGGACTCCTTCCTACGAGCAGTACTTC	CASSRTPSYEQYF
TRBD2	TRBV5-1	TRBJ2-3	16	once	TGCGCCAGCAGCCGAAACTTAGCGGGGGGAACAGATACGCAGTATTTT	CASSRNLAGGTDTQYF
.	TRBV27	TRBJ1-1	13	.	TGTGCCAGCAACCAGCACACGGGGACTGAAGCTTTCTTT	CASNQHTGTEAFF
.	TRBV19	TRBJ1-1	16	.	TGTGCCAGTACAATATGGACGGGGGGACAGAACACTGAAGCTTTCTTT	CASTIWTGGQNTEAFF
.	TRBV28	TRBJ2-1	13	.	TGTGCCAGCAGTTTCACGGGGGGCAGCGAGCAGTTCTTC	CASSFTGGSEQFF
.	TRBV2	TRBJ2-2	16	.	TGTGCCAGCAGTGAGTTTTCGGCGGCGAACACCGGGGAGCTGTTTTTT	CASSEFSAANTGELFF
.	TRBV27	TRBJ2-3	13	few	TGTGCCAGCAGGTACAGGGTTTGGGATACGCAGTATTTT	CASRYRVWDTQYF
TRBD2	TRBV5-1	TRBJ2-3	17	few	TGCGCCAGCAGCTCCGTAGCGGGAGGGCCGACAACAGATACGCAGTATTTT	CASSSVAGGPTTDTQYF
.	TRBV4-2	TRBJ2-1	15	few	TGTGCCAGCAGCCCCACGGCGACTTCCTACAATGAGCAGTTCTTC	CASSPTATSYNEQFF
.	TRBV6-5	TRBJ1-1	13	.	TGTGCCAGCAGTACCCAGTTGAACACTGAAGCTTTCTTT	CASSTQLNTEAFF
.	TRBV28	TRBJ2-7	14	few	TGTGCCAGCAGTTTGGGGGGGCGGACCTACGAGCAGTACTTC	CASSLGGRTYEQYF
.	TRBV28	TRBJ2-1	15	few	TGTGCCAGCAGCCGCGGCACGGTTTCCTACAATGAGCAGTTCTTC	CASSRGTVSYNEQFF
TRBD2	TRBV2	TRBJ2-7	13	.	TGTGCCAGCAGTTGGTTATCAGCGGGGGAGCAGTACTTC	CASSWLSAGEQYF
.	TRBV6-1	TRBJ2-3	14	.	TGTGCCAGCAGTGAGACGTGGGCCACGTATACGCAGTATTTT	CASSETWATYTQYF
.	TRBV10-1	TRBJ1-6	12	.	TGCGCCACCTCGAACAACAATTCACCCCTCCACTTT	CATSNNNSPLHF
.	TRBV2	TRBJ1-2	15	.	TGTGCCTCCACCCGGGAGGGAATAATCTACTATGGCTACACCTTC	CASTREGIIYYGYTF
TRBD1	TRBV9	TRBJ1-2	13	few	TGTGCCAGCACCAAGACAGGGGGCTATGGCTACACCTTC	CASTKTGGYGYTF
TRBD1	TRBV19	TRBJ2-7	16	few	TGTGCCAGTAGTACCGGACCCGGACAGGGGGCAGGGGAGCAGTACTTC	CASSTGPGQGAGEQYF
.	TRBV19	TRBJ2-2	15	.	TGTGCCAGTATAGGGGTAACAGGGAACACCGGGGAGCTGTTTTTT	CASIGVTGNTGELFF
.	TRBV10-2	TRBJ2-5	13	.	TGCGCCAGCAAGAACCGGGGGCAAGAGACCCAGTACTTC	CASKNRGQETQYF
.	TRBV7-2	TRBJ1-1	14	.	TGTGCCAGCAGCCGCGACAGGTCGAACACTGAAGCTTTCTTT	CASSRDRSNTEAFF
.	TRBV9	TRBJ2-7	13	.	TGTGCCAGCAGCGCGATGGGGGGCTACGAGCAGTACTTC	CASSAMGGYEQYF
TRBD2	TRBV7-6	TRBJ2-5	15	few	TGTGCCAGCAGCGGTATGCGGGGGGTCGAAGAGACCCAGTACTTC	CASSGMRGVEETQYF
.	TRBV28	TRBJ1-2	14	many	TGTGCCAGCAGCACCGGGAGCGAAGCCGATGGCTACACCTTC	CASSTGSEADGYTF
.	TRBV6-4	TRBJ2-7	14	.	TGTGCCAGCAGTGACTCAGCTAGCAGCTACGAGCAGTACTTC	CASSDSASSYEQYF
.	TRBV27	TRBJ1-3	12	.	TGTGCCAACGCGGGGGACGGAAACACCATATATTTT	CANAGDGNTIYF
.	TRBV27	TRBJ2-2	16	.	TGTGCCAGCACTAAACTAGGGGGGGCCCGCACCGGGGAGCTGTTTTTT	CASTKLGGARTGELFF
TRBD1	TRBV30	TRBJ1-2	16	.	TGTGCCTGGAGAGCTGCCGGGACAGACAGCAATCATGGCTACACCTTC	CAWRAAGTDSNHGYTF
.	TRBV6-1	TRBJ1-5	14	.	TGTGCCAGCAGTGATTCAGGGTGGGATCAGCCCCAGCATTTT	CASSDSGWDQPQHF
TRBD1	TRBV7-8	TRBJ1-4	14	.	TGTGCCAGCAGCCCCGGACAGGGGTTTGAAAAACTGTTTTTT	CASSPGQGFEKLFF
.	TRBV7-9	TRBJ2-1	16	.	TGTGCCAGCAGCCCGAGGACTCTCAGGCGGGGCAATGAGCAGTTCTTC	CASSPRTLRRGNEQFF
TRBD2	TRBV30	TRBJ2-3	16	.	TGTGCCTGGTTACCTCGGGGGAGGGGAGTTACAGATACGCAGTATTTT	CAWLPRGRGVTDTQYF
TRBD2	TRBV9	TRBJ2-7	15	.	TGTGCCAGCAGCCCGCGAGGAGGGGAGGGCTACGAGCAGTACTTC	CASSPRGGEGYEQYF
.	TRBV7-2	TRBJ2-3	14	.	TGTGCCAGCAGCTTTCGACAGAGGACAGATACGCAGTATTTT	CASSFRQRTDTQYF